The 17 T cell receptor beta chains in this list originate from one sample, sequenced in a study of cytomegalovirus exposure and HLA in healthy donors (dated by TCRdb to 2015 to 2018). The protocol used for the library was the immunoSEQ multiplex PCR assay. For the multiplex PCR, a mixture combining 60 forward primers for TCR Vbeta segments and 13 reverse primers for TCR Jbeta segments was used. Imported from immuneACCESS, the table was reduced by TCRdb to in-frame sequences with V and J called. These copies leave out some clones; in studies compared against another copy, an unresolved V gene accounts for under half, and the cause of the remainder is not known. The sample table holds about 210,000 clones, of which more than 75% were seen once. In total, the top ten clones hold roughly 0.4% of the sample. Material: PBMCs. These receptors were collected from a male donor in good health and CMV-seropositive.

The V and J genes are TRBV27 and TRBJ1-1; D ambiguous. Between the trimmed V and J ends, which lost 5 bases and 0 bases, there was a span of 10 bases. Germline lookup yields CDR1 MNHEY and CDR2 SMNVEV (reference sequence). The CDR3 length is 14 residues. The CDR3 loop reads CASSTDELNTEAFF. In DNA form, the CDR3 reads TGTGCCAGCAGTACCGATGAGCTGAACACTGAAGCTTTCTTT.

On this clone: Other nucleotide sequences in the sample specify the same CDR3. The chain recombines TRBV4-1 with TRBJ2-1, with 10 bases aligning to TRBD1. Germline V gene data show CDR1 as MGHRA and CDR2 as YSYEKL. This CDR3 spans 14 amino acids. V shed 2 bases and J 15 bases; nucleotides not matched to a gene: 10. Here the CDR3 reads CASSQTGTGDLWFF. The CDR3 DNA sequence: TGCGCCAGCAGCCAAACCGGGACAGGGGATTTGTGGTTCTTC.

Only one count was recorded for this clone. This chain uses TRBV6-5 with TRBJ1-3, with unresolved D. The V gene's germline CDR1 is MNHEY and CDR2 SVGAGI. V was pared by 0 bases and J by 2 bases, with 11 bases between. The CDR3 has 16 residues. CDR3 amino acids: CASSYSRAGTGNTIYF. CDR3 in DNA: TGTGCCAGCAGTTACTCGAGGGCAGGCACTGGAAACACCATATATTTT.

The chain employs TRBV27 and TRBJ1-4, with TRBD1 identical over 8 bases. Germline V gene sequence: CDR1 MNHEY, CDR2 SMNVEV (reference sequence). V dropped 5 bases and J dropped 11; count of bases not matched to a gene: 7. The CDR3 is 13 amino acids. CDR3 nucleotide sequence: TGTGCCAGCAGTCGCGGACAGGGTGGGAAACTGTTTTTT. Translating gives CASSRGQGGKLFF.

V gene TRBV7-9 combines with J gene TRBJ1-1; D may be TRBD1 (6 bases). Germline V lookup: CDR1 SEHNR, CDR2 FQNEAQ (reference sequence). With 4 bases removed from V and 7 bases from J, the gap between germline ends came to 19 bases. CDR3 length: 15 residues. CDR3 coding DNA: TGTGCCAGCAGCTGGGGGCGGGGGCCGGGGGATGAAGCTTTCTTT. Protein product: CASSWGRGPGDEAFF.

V usage is TRBV7-2 and J usage is TRBJ1-1; a possible D gene is TRBD1 (5 bases). Looked up from germline, CDR1 is SGHTA and CDR2 is FQGNSA. The V end was cut by 4 bases, the J end by 5 bases, with 14 bases between. This CDR3 has 14 residues. The CDR3 DNA sequence: TGTGCCAGCAGCTCCCTTCAGGGTGTGACTGAAGCTTTCTTT. Encoded protein: CASSSLQGVTEAFF.

The genes are TRBV7-2 and TRBJ1-1; D remains unclear. V was clipped by 2 bases and J by 1 base, with 8 bases between them. Germline CDR1 SGHTA, CDR2 FQGNSA. This CDR3 region has 14 residues. CDR3 bases: TGTGCCAGCAGCTTATTGACGGGGAACACTGAAGCTTTCTTT. As protein: CASSLLTGNTEAFF. Full variable domain (missing parts from reference TRBV7-2 and TRBJ1-1): GAGVSQSPSNKVTEKGKDVELRCDPISGHTALYWYRQSLGQGLEFLIYFQGNSAPDKSGLPSDRFSAERTGGSVSTLTIQRTQQEDSAVYLCASSLLTGNTEAFFGQGTRLTVV.

This sequence joins TRBV7-9 and TRBJ1-6; 7 nucleotides line up with TRBD1. Germline V gives CDR1 SEHNR, CDR2 FQNEAQ (reference sequence). Trimming removed 3 bases from V and 0 bases from J; junction bases left unmatched: 5. The CDR3 has 17 amino acids. The CDR3 sequence: CASSFSTGSSYNSPLHF. In nucleotides, the CDR3 is TGTGCCAGCAGCTTCTCGACAGGGAGCTCCTATAATTCACCCCTCCACTTT.

The rearrangement joins TRBV5-1 to TRBJ2-1; TRBD2 aligns across 7 bases. J gave up 6 bases and V 3 bases, and 15 bases lay outside the gene matches. From germline, CDR1 is SGHRS and CDR2 YFSETQ. The CDR3 consists of 17 residues. Written as DNA, the CDR3 is TGCGCCAGCAGCTCGGATAGCGGGCTTCGGGCTAGCAATGAGCAGTTCTTC. This codes for CASSSDSGLRASNEQFF. The whole variable domain, filled in from reference TRBV5-1 and TRBJ2-1, reads KAGVTQTPRYLIKTRGQQVTLSCSPISGHRSVSWYQQTPGQGLQFLFEYFSETQRNKGNFPGRFSGRQFSNSRSEMNVSTLELGDSALYLCASSSDSGLRASNEQFFGPGTRLTVL.

The chain employs TRBV27 and TRBJ2-7; 7 positions match TRBD1. This CDR3 spans 15 amino acids. J lost 3 bases, V lost 0 bases, and 5 bases had no gene match. Germline V gene lookup returns CDR1 MNHEY and CDR2 SMNVEV (reference sequence). CDR3 amino acids: CASSLSQGFGYEQYF. DNA for the CDR3: TGTGCCAGCAGTTTATCACAGGGGTTTGGCTACGAGCAGTACTTC.

This chain links TRBV7-6 with TRBJ2-1; D possibly corresponds to TRBD2 (6 bases). CDR3 length equals 12 residues. V shed 3 bases and J shed 8 bases, with 8 bases lying between them. The germline CDR1 and CDR2 sequences are SGHVS and FNYEAQ. CDR3 sequence: CASSLGTYEQFF. The CDR3 nucleotides are TGTGCCAGCAGCTTGGGGACTTATGAGCAGTTCTTC.

The chain has TRBV6-6 and TRBJ2-3; D gene ambiguous. The CDR3 has 12 residues. The V and J ends lost 2 bases and 6 bases respectively, with 6 bases between them. Germline-derived CDR1 and CDR2 are MNHNY and SVGAGI (reference sequence). The CDR3 protein is CASSYNGDTQYF. The DNA of the CDR3 is TGTGCCAGCAGTTACAACGGGGATACGCAGTATTTT.

The chain links TRBV27 to TRBJ1-2; 7 bases agree with TRBD1. In germline, CDR1 is MNHEY, CDR2 SMNVEV (reference sequence). This CDR3 is 15 amino acids long. V dropped 0 bases and J dropped 4; count of bases not matched to a gene: 5. CDR3: CASSLSVDRAYGYTF. The CDR3 nucleotides are TGTGCCAGCAGTTTATCCGTCGACAGGGCCTATGGCTACACCTTC.

The gene calls are TRBV7-2 and TRBJ2-5; D ambiguous. The CDR3 is 14 residues long. The V and J ends lost 2 bases and 5 bases respectively, with 12 bases between them. Germline lookup yields CDR1 SGHTA and CDR2 FQGNSA. The CDR3 loop is CASSLYRVYETQYF. For the CDR3, the DNA is TGTGCCAGCAGCTTATATCGGGTCTATGAGACCCAGTACTTC.

The V and J genes are TRBV27 and TRBJ2-7; TRBD1 matches 8 bases. Germline V gives CDR1 MNHEY, CDR2 SMNVEV (reference sequence). This CDR3 is built from 14 residues. V lost 7 bases and J lost 5; bases outside the gene matches: 10. The CDR3 DNA sequence: TGTGCCAGCACGACTACAGGGGGTGACGACGAGCAGTACTTC. Its translation: CASTTTGGDDEQYF.

This chain connects TRBV28 to TRBJ1-5; perhaps TRBD1 as D (6 bases). V was shortened by 2 bases and J by 2 bases, with 10 bases between the two germline ends. The CDR3 sequence is 15 residues long. Germline values: CDR1 MDHEN, CDR2 SYDVKM. The CDR3 DNA reads as TGTGCCAGCAGTTTACCGGCAGGGGGCAATCAGCCCCAGCATTTT. It yields the protein CASSLPAGGNQPQHF.

The V call is TRBV7-2, the J call TRBJ2-7; a possible D gene is TRBD2 (6 bases). The ends were cut back, 3 bases at V and 3 bases at J, with 9 bases in the middle. CDR3 length: 13 amino acids. From germline, CDR1 is SGHTA and CDR2 FQGNSA. Here the CDR3 reads CASSFGRFYEQYF. As DNA, the CDR3 is TGTGCCAGCAGCTTCGGGAGATTCTACGAGCAGTACTTC. Supplemented by reference TRBV7-2 and TRBJ2-7, the full variable domain reads GAGVSQSPSNKVTEKGKDVELRCDPISGHTALYWYRQSLGQGLEFLIYFQGNSAPDKSGLPSDRFSAERTGGSVSTLTIQRTQQEDSAVYLCASSFGRFYEQYFGPGTRLTVT.